This entry lists 4 T cell receptor beta chains sequenced from one sample in a study of blood T cell repertoires in COVID-19. Data came from immunoSEQ multiplex PCR; TCRdb stores just in-frame clones and leaves some out. The sample carries about 250,000 clones, about 82% recorded once. The sample taken for sequencing was PBMCs or T cells enriched from blood (not recorded which). These receptor sequences come from a woman in her forties or fifties with acute COVID-19.

This chain connects TRBV6-5 to TRBJ2-7, with a weak D call TRBD1 (5 bases). The germline V gene has CDR1 MNHEY and CDR2 SVGAGI. V was clipped by 4 bases and J by 3 bases, with 13 bases between them. CDR3 length equals 14 residues. CDR3 DNA sequence: TGTGCCAGCAGTTCCAGACAGCCGAACTACGAGCAGTACTTC. This translates into CASSSRQPNYEQYF.

This clone has just one count. This rearrangement joins TRBV4-3 to TRBJ1-2, with 11 bases that match TRBD1. This CDR3 spans 14 amino acids. The germline V gene has CDR1 LGHNA and CDR2 YSLEER. V dropped 5 bases and J dropped 7; count of bases not matched to a gene: 6. CDR3 region: CASSDPGTGGGYTF. The CDR3 DNA reads as TGCGCCAGCAGCGACCCGGGGACAGGGGGTGGCTACACCTTC.

The chain links TRBV19 to TRBJ1-4; D not resolved. This CDR3 region has 13 residues. Trimming stripped 3 bases from V and 2 bases from J, with 4 bases between. The germline V gene encodes CDR1 LNHDA and CDR2 SQIVND (reference sequence). The CDR3 loop reads CASSISTNEKLFF. DNA of the CDR3: TGTGCCAGTAGTATCAGTACTAATGAAAAACTGTTTTTT.

This chain links TRBV3-1 (or the pseudogene TRBV3-2) with TRBJ1-2, with 7 bases fitting TRBD1. The CDR3 consists of 14 residues. Germline V CDR1 and CDR2: LGHDT, YNNKEL (reference sequence). The junction had 3 bases not matched to a gene; V was cut back by 1 base and J by 4 bases. DNA of the CDR3: TGTGCCAGCAGCCAAGCGACAGGGATCTATGGCTACACCTTC. Encoded protein: CASSQATGIYGYTF.